This passage covers 4 T cell receptor beta chains from one sample sequenced in a study of blood T cell repertoires in COVID-19. TCRdb's copy holds only in-frame clones and misses some; the assay was immunoSEQ multiplex PCR. The sample shows 87,000 or so clones, around 90% of them seen only once. The material sequenced was peripheral blood. The receptors stem from a man older than 75 with acute or convalescent COVID-19.

The chain uses TRBV6-2 or TRBV6-3 and TRBJ2-5; D is undetermined. The V gene lost 2 bases and the J gene lost 1 base, with 8 bases spanning the gap. In germline, CDR1 is MNHEY, CDR2 SVGEGT. The CDR3 has 14 residues. The CDR3 here is CASSYTRAQETQYF. In nucleotides, the CDR3 is TGTGCCAGCAGTTACACGCGAGCCCAAGAGACCCAGTACTTC.

CDR3 protein: CASSQRQGTTNEKLFF. CDR3 sequence (DNA): TGTGCCAGCAGCCAGAGACAGGGTACAACTAATGAAAAACTGTTTTTT. The rearrangement uses TRBV3-1 (or the pseudogene TRBV3-2) and TRBJ1-4, with TRBD1 identical over 7 bases. This CDR3 region has 16 residues. The V segment lost 3 bases and the J segment 0 bases; nucleotides outside the gene matches: 4. The germline V gene has CDR1 LGHDT and CDR2 YNNKEL (reference sequence).

The rearrangement links TRBV14 to TRBJ2-2; 7 nucleotides match TRBD1. CDR1 SGHDN and CDR2 FVKESK come from the germline V gene. Trimming at V came to 3 bases and at J to 4 bases, leaving 2 bases not matched to a gene. The CDR3 contains 14 residues. CDR3: CASSHQGVTGELFF. CDR3 nucleotide sequence: TGTGCCAGCAGCCATCAGGGGGTCACCGGGGAGCTGTTTTTT.

This sequence joins TRBV7-2 and TRBJ1-4; 9 nucleotides line up with TRBD1. V was clipped by 1 base and J by 9 bases; unmatched bases: 6. The germline V gene encodes CDR1 SGHTA and CDR2 FQGNSA. The CDR3 is made up of 15 amino acids. CDR3 DNA: TGTGCCAGCAGCTTAGATGGGACAGGGTATCAAAAACTGTTTTTT. It codes for CASSLDGTGYQKLFF.